This TCR beta chain was retrieved from a study of shared clonotypes between healthy human individuals. Details on this clone: Additional DNA sequences in this sample encode the identical CDR3.

Generated by immunoSEQ multiplex PCR, the TCRdb table keeps only in-frame clones and is missing some. Among 2 million to 2.5 million clones listed, 92% were seen once. Trimming cost V 1 base and J 5 bases; bases outside gene matches: 5. The germline V gene encodes CDR1 SGHRS and CDR2 YFSETQ. CDR3 length: 14 amino acids. Sequenced material: naive CD4+ T cells from PBMCs. Subset defined: CD45RA+ positively selected. This sequence joins TRBV5-1 and TRBJ2-7; 8 nucleotides agree with TRBD2. The sequence came from a young man in good health. Some clones in this sample may be carry-over from other donors' samples. In DNA, the CDR3 is TGCGCCAGCAGCTTGTCCGGGAGGGGGGACGAGCAGTACTTC. This translates into CASSLSGRGDEQYF.